Listed below are T cell receptor beta chains from one sample, sequenced in a study of cytomegalovirus exposure and HLA in healthy donors. Using immunoSEQ multiplex PCR, the repertoire was profiled, and TCRdb retains in-frame clones only, with some absent. The profile covers around 200,000 clones, with 80% appearing a single time and under 0.8% taken by the ten largest. Sequenced input: PBMCs. The origin of the receptors is a boy younger than 18 in good health and CMV-seronegative. CDR3s include the opening cysteine and the closing phenylalanine or tryptophan. Fields, in order: V gene, J gene, D gene, clone size, CDR3 DNA, CDR3 protein. A D gene is named only where the DNA matches it firmly. Some rows have no size entry. The others give once, few or many, or a class for an expanded clone.

V gene: TRBV9
J gene: TRBJ1-1
D gene: NA
clone size: once
CDR3 DNA: TGTGCCAGCAGCGTAGCAGGCCAGAACACTGAAGCTTTCTTT
CDR3 protein: CASSVAGQNTEAFF

V gene: TRBV19
J gene: TRBJ1-1
D gene: NA
clone size: few
CDR3 DNA: TGTGCCAGTAGTACGACAGGGAACACTGAAGCTTTCTTT
CDR3 protein: CASSTTGNTEAFF

V gene: TRBV5-1
J gene: TRBJ2-1
D gene: TRBD1
clone size: NA
CDR3 DNA: TGCGCCAGCAGCTACGCAACGGGACAGCTCTCCTACAATGAGCAGTTCTTC
CDR3 protein: CASSYATGQLSYNEQFF

V gene: TRBV6-1
J gene: TRBJ1-6
D gene: TRBD1
clone size: NA
CDR3 DNA: TGTGCCAGCAGTGAGACAGGGGCTGCCGGGACACCCCTCCACTTT
CDR3 protein: CASSETGAAGTPLHF

V gene: TRBV6-1
J gene: TRBJ1-2
D gene: NA
clone size: NA
CDR3 DNA: TGTGCCAGCAGCCCACAGGACCTCTATGGCTACACCTTC
CDR3 protein: CASSPQDLYGYTF

V gene: TRBV11-3
J gene: TRBJ2-3
D gene: TRBD2
clone size: NA
CDR3 DNA: TGTGCCAGCAGCCTCTGGACTAGCCCAGATACGCAGTATTTT
CDR3 protein: CASSLWTSPDTQYF

V gene: TRBV7-2
J gene: TRBJ2-7
D gene: TRBD2
clone size: NA
CDR3 DNA: TGTGCCAGCAGCTTAGGTGGCGGGGGGCTTTACTACGAGCAGTACTTC
CDR3 protein: CASSLGGGGLYYEQYF

V gene: TRBV7-3
J gene: TRBJ1-1
D gene: NA
clone size: NA
CDR3 DNA: TGTGCCAGCAGGTCGACAGTTAACACTGAAGCTTTCTTT
CDR3 protein: CASRSTVNTEAFF

V gene: TRBV2
J gene: TRBJ1-1
D gene: NA
clone size: NA
CDR3 DNA: TGTGCCAGCAGTGACTACACTGAAGCTTTCTTT
CDR3 protein: CASSDYTEAFF

V gene: TRBV30
J gene: TRBJ1-3
D gene: NA
clone size: once
CDR3 DNA: TGTGCCTGGCTCAGGATACGACCATCTGGAAACACCATATATTTT
CDR3 protein: CAWLRIRPSGNTIYF

V gene: TRBV9
J gene: TRBJ2-2
D gene: TRBD1
clone size: NA
CDR3 DNA: TGTGCCAGCAGCCAAGGGACAGGAGAGATCGGGGAGCTGTTTTTT
CDR3 protein: CASSQGTGEIGELFF

V gene: TRBV19
J gene: TRBJ2-2
D gene: TRBD2
clone size: NA
CDR3 DNA: TGTGCCAGTAGAGGGACTAGCGGGAGTGGCCGCACCGGGGAGCTGTTTTTT
CDR3 protein: CASRGTSGSGRTGELFF

V gene: TRBV19
J gene: TRBJ1-4
D gene: TRBD1
clone size: NA
CDR3 DNA: TGTGCCAGTAGTATGACAGGGGGGAATGAAAAACTGTTTTTT
CDR3 protein: CASSMTGGNEKLFF

V gene: TRBV15
J gene: TRBJ2-5
D gene: TRBD1
clone size: few
CDR3 DNA: TGTGCCACCAGCATAGATGAACAGGGGGAGACCCAGTACTTC
CDR3 protein: CATSIDEQGETQYF

V gene: TRBV30
J gene: TRBJ1-2
D gene: TRBD1
clone size: NA
CDR3 DNA: TGTGCCTGGAGCGGGACAGGGGGCGATGGCTACACCTTC
CDR3 protein: CAWSGTGGDGYTF

V gene: TRBV30
J gene: TRBJ1-1
D gene: TRBD1
clone size: NA
CDR3 DNA: TGTGCCTGGAGTCCAAGCCTAGGGACAGGAAACACTGAAGCTTTCTTT
CDR3 protein: CAWSPSLGTGNTEAFF

V gene: TRBV19
J gene: TRBJ2-3
D gene: TRBD1
clone size: few
CDR3 DNA: TGTGCCAGTAGTATAGGATACAGGGGGCGTGAGGGGAGCACAGATACGCAGTATTTT
CDR3 protein: CASSIGYRGREGSTDTQYF

V gene: TRBV5-4
J gene: TRBJ2-2
D gene: NA
clone size: NA
CDR3 DNA: TGTGCCGGGCTGGGGGGAGGTTCCGGGGAGCTGTTTTTT
CDR3 protein: CAGLGGGSGELFF

V gene: TRBV6-5
J gene: TRBJ2-1
D gene: TRBD2
clone size: NA
CDR3 DNA: TGTGCCAGCAGTTTCCGGACTAGCGTATACAATGAGCAGTTCTTC
CDR3 protein: CASSFRTSVYNEQFF

V gene: TRBV6-6
J gene: TRBJ1-4
D gene: NA
clone size: NA
CDR3 DNA: TGTGCCAGTGAGTTGTCCCATCGCGCCTCTAATGAAAAACTGTTTTTT
CDR3 protein: CASELSHRASNEKLFF

V gene: TRBV6-6
J gene: TRBJ2-7
D gene: NA
clone size: NA
CDR3 DNA: TGTGCCAGCAGTCCTCGGGGGGCCAGCTCCTACGAGCAGTACTTC
CDR3 protein: CASSPRGASSYEQYF

V gene: TRBV7-2
J gene: TRBJ2-1
D gene: TRBD2
clone size: NA
CDR3 DNA: TGTGCCAGCAGCTTAGTGAGGACTAGCGGAAAAGGCCGCTATGATGAGCAGTTCTTC
CDR3 protein: CASSLVRTSGKGRYDEQFF

V gene: TRBV7-9
J gene: TRBJ2-2
D gene: NA
clone size: NA
CDR3 DNA: TGTGCCAGCAGCTTGTGGCAGGGGAACACCGGGGAGCTGTTTTTT
CDR3 protein: CASSLWQGNTGELFF

V gene: TRBV19
J gene: TRBJ1-6
D gene: NA
clone size: NA
CDR3 DNA: TGTGCCAGTAGTATGAGGAATTCACCCCTCCACTTT
CDR3 protein: CASSMRNSPLHF

V gene: TRBV5-4
J gene: TRBJ1-2
D gene: NA
clone size: NA
CDR3 DNA: TGTGCCAGCAGCTTGGAAGTCGGCAGTCGAGGAACTGGCTACACCTTC
CDR3 protein: CASSLEVGSRGTGYTF

V gene: TRBV27
J gene: TRBJ1-2
D gene: TRBD1
clone size: once
CDR3 DNA: TGTGCCAGCGGACCGGACAGGAACTATGGCTACACCTTC
CDR3 protein: CASGPDRNYGYTF

V gene: TRBV10-3
J gene: TRBJ1-2
D gene: NA
clone size: NA
CDR3 DNA: TGTGCCATCACTGATATACAGGGTGGCGTCTATGGCTACACCTTC
CDR3 protein: CAITDIQGGVYGYTF

V gene: TRBV19
J gene: TRBJ1-2
D gene: NA
clone size: once
CDR3 DNA: TGTGCCAGTACCAACCCCGGGAGCAGCTATGGCTACACCTTC
CDR3 protein: CASTNPGSSYGYTF

V gene: TRBV6-4
J gene: TRBJ2-1
D gene: TRBD2
clone size: NA
CDR3 DNA: TGTGCCAGCAGTGAAGAGGTAGCTAGCGGGGGGATTGAGCAGTTCTTC
CDR3 protein: CASSEEVASGGIEQFF

V gene: TRBV7-6
J gene: TRBJ1-1
D gene: TRBD1
clone size: NA
CDR3 DNA: TGTGCCAGCAGCCCCCTGACAGGGGCGGCAACTGAAGCTTTCTTT
CDR3 protein: CASSPLTGAATEAFF

V gene: TRBV19
J gene: TRBJ1-1
D gene: TRBD1
clone size: few
CDR3 DNA: TGTGCCAGTAGTCATACAGGGGAAGGCACTGAAGCTTTCTTT
CDR3 protein: CASSHTGEGTEAFF

V gene: TRBV5-1
J gene: TRBJ2-3
D gene: NA
clone size: NA
CDR3 DNA: TGCGCCAGCAGCCCCCGGGTAGCTAGCACAGATACGCAGTATTTT
CDR3 protein: CASSPRVASTDTQYF

V gene: TRBV7-2
J gene: TRBJ2-2
D gene: TRBD2
clone size: NA
CDR3 DNA: TGTGCCAGCAGCCCCCGACTAGCGGACACCGGGGAGCTGTTTTTT
CDR3 protein: CASSPRLADTGELFF

V gene: TRBV11-2
J gene: TRBJ2-2
D gene: NA
clone size: few
CDR3 DNA: TGTGCCAGCAGCCCCTCGGGTCTCACCGGGGAGCTGTTTTTT
CDR3 protein: CASSPSGLTGELFF

V gene: TRBV4-2
J gene: TRBJ2-7
D gene: TRBD2
clone size: NA
CDR3 DNA: TGTGCCAGCAGCCTGGGGGGAGCGGGGTACGAGCAGTACTTC
CDR3 protein: CASSLGGAGYEQYF

V gene: TRBV29-1
J gene: TRBJ1-1
D gene: NA
clone size: NA
CDR3 DNA: TGCAGCGTTGAGGCAGTCTTAATGAACACTGAAGCTTTCTTT
CDR3 protein: CSVEAVLMNTEAFF

V gene: TRBV12-2
J gene: TRBJ2-5
D gene: NA
clone size: NA
CDR3 DNA: TGTGCAAGTCGCTTAGATCACGGCGGGAGGTCATTATTTACCGAGACCCAGTACTTC
CDR3 protein: CASRLDHGGRSLFTETQYF

V gene: TRBV11-2
J gene: TRBJ2-2
D gene: NA
clone size: NA
CDR3 DNA: TGTGCCAGCAGCTCAGGTGTCCCCGGGGAGCTGTTTTTT
CDR3 protein: CASSSGVPGELFF

V gene: TRBV25-1
J gene: TRBJ1-2
D gene: NA
clone size: NA
CDR3 DNA: TGTGCCAGCTCATTCTCAGGACTCAGGGGCTATGGCTACACCTTC
CDR3 protein: CASSFSGLRGYGYTF

V gene: TRBV6-5
J gene: TRBJ1-2
D gene: TRBD1
clone size: NA
CDR3 DNA: TGTGCCAGCAGCGGAGGGGGCGGAGGGAATGGCTACACCTTC
CDR3 protein: CASSGGGGGNGYTF

V gene: TRBV27
J gene: TRBJ1-6
D gene: TRBD1
clone size: NA
CDR3 DNA: TGTGCCAGCAGCCCGGGGACAGAATCTTCACCCCTCCACTTT
CDR3 protein: CASSPGTESSPLHF

V gene: TRBV10-3
J gene: TRBJ2-7
D gene: NA
clone size: NA
CDR3 DNA: TGTGCCATCAGTGATCGGGGATCCGAGCAGTACTTC
CDR3 protein: CAISDRGSEQYF